The 26 T cell receptor beta chains listed next were all sequenced from one sample in a study of blood T cell repertoires in COVID-19. The repertoire was sequenced with immunoSEQ multiplex PCR; TCRdb's copy has only in-frame clones and lacks some. The data contain about 99,000 clones, 60% to 85% of them singletons. The source material was peripheral blood. The receptors stem from a woman older than 75 with active or convalescent COVID-19.

This rearrangement joins TRBV7-9 to TRBJ2-1; a weak D match, TRBD2 (6 bases). From germline, CDR1 is SEHNR and CDR2 FQNEAQ (reference sequence). The CDR3 is 15 amino acids. The germline V and J ends were trimmed by 8 bases and 10 bases, with 24 bases remaining between them. Here the CDR3 reads CASVGRAGPDEEQFF. The CDR3 DNA follows: TGTGCCAGCGTTGGTAGGGCGGGGCCAGATGAGGAGCAGTTCTTC.

The chain has TRBV4-3 and TRBJ2-1; 8 bases are a match to TRBD2. The germline gives CDR1 LGHNA, CDR2 YSLEER. This CDR3 is 13 amino acids long. Trimming removed 4 bases from V and 8 bases from J; junction bases left unmatched: 4. CDR3 sequence (DNA): TGCGCCAGCAGCCGGACTAGCTGGGATGAGCAGTTCTTC. Its protein is CASSRTSWDEQFF.

V is TRBV28 and J is TRBJ1-3, with D perhaps matching TRBD1 (5 bases). V lost 1 base and J lost 4, with 14 bases in between. From germline, CDR1 is MDHEN and CDR2 SYDVKM. The CDR3 is 16 amino acids. CDR3 DNA sequence: TGTGCCAGCAGTTTATTATTAGGGGCAGCGGGAAACACCATATATTTT. Protein product: CASSLLLGAAGNTIYF.

The chain links TRBV27 to TRBJ2-2, with TRBD2 matching over 11 bases. This CDR3 has 15 amino acids. Trimming at V came to 3 bases and at J to 4 bases, leaving 1 base not matched to a gene. Germline CDR1 MNHEY, CDR2 SMNVEV (reference sequence). CDR3 nucleotide sequence: TGTGCCAGCAGTTTCGGACTAGCGGGCACCGGGGAGCTGTTTTTT. Its translation is CASSFGLAGTGELFF.

The V and J genes are TRBV19 and TRBJ1-2; D possibly corresponds to TRBD1 (6 bases). V lost 4 bases and J lost 3, with 15 bases in between. The germline V gene encodes CDR1 LNHDA and CDR2 SQIVND (reference sequence). CDR3 size: 15 residues. As DNA, the CDR3 is TGTGCCAGTAGTAGCACAGGGAAGGGGGACTATGGCTACACCTTC. This gives the protein CASSSTGKGDYGYTF.

The rearrangement joins TRBV5-4 to TRBJ2-7; 8 bases agree with TRBD1. CDR1 and CDR2 (germline): SGHNT, YYREEE (reference sequence). This CDR3 spans 15 amino acids. The J segment lost 6 bases and the V segment lost 5 bases, leaving 13 bases of the junction unmatched. CDR3 amino acids: CASSLRTGTISEQYF. The CDR3 DNA reads as TGTGCCAGCAGTTTGCGGACAGGGACGATATCCGAGCAGTACTTC.

This chain uses TRBV3-1 (or the pseudogene TRBV3-2) with TRBJ2-2; D is possibly TRBD2 (7 bases). The germline V gene has CDR1 LGHDT and CDR2 YNNKEL (reference sequence). V dropped 4 bases and J dropped 4 bases, with 16 bases sitting between them. There are 16 residues in the CDR3. The CDR3 region has the DNA TGTGCCAGCAGCCCCTGGGGGGGCTGGGCCACCGGGGAGCTGTTTTTT. Its translation: CASSPWGGWATGELFF.

This clone was detected only once. J is TRBJ1-5 and V is TRBV6-6; D ambiguous. The CDR3 totals 15 residues. The germline CDR1 and CDR2 sequences are MNHNY and SVGAGI (reference sequence). Trimming pared 0 bases from V and 2 bases from J, leaving 8 bases between. In nucleotides, the CDR3 is TGTGCCAGCAGTTACTCGGGGAGGGGCAATCAGCCCCAGCATTTT. This sequence encodes CASSYSGRGNQPQHF.

CDR3 in amino acids: CASSLLTHLVTEAFF. The DNA for the CDR3 is TGCGCCAGCAGCTTGTTGACACACCTTGTGACTGAAGCTTTCTTT. This rearrangement joins TRBV5-1 to TRBJ1-1; D is ambiguous. Trimming took off 1 base at V and 5 bases at J, with 15 bases between the two ends. CDR3 length: 15 amino acids. Germline CDR1 and CDR2: SGHRS and YFSETQ.

The chain recombines TRBV27 with TRBJ2-7; TRBD2 might be the D (5 bases). Trimming shortened V by 8 bases and J by 2 bases, and 19 bases separated the two germline ends. CDR3 length: 15 residues. In germline, CDR1 is MNHEY, CDR2 SMNVEV (reference sequence). The CDR3 DNA sequence: TGTGCCAGCCACCGAACGGGGATAAGAACCTACGAGCAGTACTTC. Translated: CASHRTGIRTYEQYF.

The V call is TRBV4-2, the J call TRBJ2-1, with TRBD2 matching 10 bases. With V trimmed by 3 bases and J by 7 bases, 6 bases remained unmatched. CDR3 length equals 15 residues. CDR1 and CDR2 (germline): LGHNA, YNFKEQ. The CDR3 here is CASSQAGTSENEQFF. The CDR3 DNA reads as TGTGCCAGCAGCCAGGCCGGGACTAGCGAAAATGAGCAGTTCTTC.

The chain uses TRBV19 and TRBJ1-5; 7 nucleotides line up with TRBD1. Germline-derived CDR1 and CDR2 are LNHDA and SQIVND (reference sequence). V trimming: 3 bases; J trimming: 4 bases; junction bases outside the gene matches: 6. The CDR3 contains 15 residues. The CDR3 sequence: CASSMSQGRNQPQHF. The CDR3 DNA reads TGTGCCAGTAGTATGTCACAGGGGAGAAATCAGCCCCAGCATTTT.

Only one count was recorded for this clone. CDR3 sequence reads: CATSDSSAAADTQYF. CDR3 sequence (DNA): TGTGCCACCAGTGACTCCTCGGCGGCAGCAGATACGCAGTATTTT. The rearrangement uses TRBV24-1 and TRBJ2-3, with D hard to call. Germline V lookup: CDR1 KGHDR, CDR2 SFDVKD. Trimming took off 4 bases at V and 4 bases at J, with 14 bases between the two ends. This CDR3 has 15 amino acids.

This chain joins TRBV18 and TRBJ2-5, with D unclear. Germline V lookup: CDR1 KGHSH, CDR2 LQKENI. V was pared by 3 bases and J by 2 bases, with 10 bases between. This CDR3 comprises 14 residues. CDR3 nucleotides: TGTGCCAGCTCACCTCCAACTACGCAAGAGACCCAGTACTTC. Its protein product is CASSPPTTQETQYF. Variable domain in full (rest from reference TRBV18 and TRBJ2-5): NAGVMQNPRHLVRRRGQEARLRCSPMKGHSHVYWYRQLPEEGLKFMVYLQKENIIDESGMPKERFSAEFPKEGPSILRIQQVVRGDSAAYFCASSPPTTQETQYFGPGTRLLVL.

The chain uses TRBV2 and TRBJ2-4; D gene ambiguous. CDR3 length: 14 residues. Germline CDR1 and CDR2: SNHLY and FYNNEI. Trimming stripped 3 bases from V and 0 bases from J, with 6 bases between. This CDR3 reads CASSDEIAKNIQYF. Written as DNA, the CDR3 is TGTGCCAGCAGTGACGAGATAGCCAAAAACATTCAGTACTTC.

The rearrangement joins TRBV18 to TRBJ1-2; D gene uncertain. Germline V gene sequence: CDR1 KGHSH, CDR2 LQKENI. Trimming left V 5 bases short and J 5 bases short, with 6 bases between. The CDR3 has 11 residues. CDR3 coding DNA: TGTGCCAGCTCAACGGAGTATGGCTACACCTTC. Translation: CASSTEYGYTF.

Details on this clone: The junction and the germline gene differ at one end; a read error may be behind it. The chain recombines TRBV5-1 with TRBJ2-5; 9 nucleotides agree with TRBD1. From germline, CDR1 is SGHRS and CDR2 YFSETQ. The CDR3 has 15 residues. For the CDR3, the DNA is TGTGCCAGCAGCCCGTCCGGGACAGGGATAGAGACCCAGTACTTC. It encodes CASSPSGTGIETQYF. Supplemented by reference TRBV5-1 and TRBJ2-5, the full variable domain reads KAGVTQTPRYLIKTRGQQVTLSCSPISGHRSVSWYQQTPGQGLQFLFEYFSETQRNKGNFPGRFSGRQFSNSRSEMNVSTLELGDSALYLCASSPSGTGIETQYFGPGTRLLVL.

The chain combines TRBV2 with TRBJ1-4, with unresolved D. Germline lookup yields CDR1 SNHLY and CDR2 FYNNEI. Trimming shortened V by 4 bases and J by 8 bases, and 8 bases separated the two germline ends. The CDR3 length is 12 residues. DNA of the CDR3: TGTGCCAGCAGTGTCTCGGTCGAAAAACTGTTTTTT. It encodes CASSVSVEKLFF.

The chain employs TRBV11-2 and TRBJ1-1; 10 nucleotides agree with TRBD1. CDR3 length: 14 amino acids. Germline values: CDR1 SGHAT, CDR2 FQNNGV. V trimming: 5 bases; J trimming: 4 bases; junction bases outside the gene matches: 4. Written as DNA, the CDR3 is TGTGCCAGCAGCCCAGACAGGGGGCTCACTGAAGCTTTCTTT. Its translation is CASSPDRGLTEAFF.

V and J are TRBV19 and TRBJ2-1; 8 nucleotides line up with TRBD2. This CDR3 is built from 24 residues. Germline trimming cut 5 bases from V and 5 bases from J; bases unmatched to any gene: 35. Germline V gene data show CDR1 as LNHDA and CDR2 as SQIVND (reference sequence). CDR3: CASSPVGGGLGYGTSVFGNNEQFF. The CDR3 DNA follows: TGTGCCAGTAGTCCGGTCGGGGGTGGGCTGGGCTACGGGACTAGTGTTTTTGGCAACAATGAGCAGTTCTTC.

Written as DNA, the CDR3 is TGTGCCACAGAGGGAGGGGGAAGACCCCAGCATTTT. Amino acid sequence: CATEGGGRPQHF. V usage is TRBV6-5 and J usage is TRBJ1-5, with D possibly matching TRBD1 (6 bases). The CDR3 covers 12 residues. Germline V gives CDR1 MNHEY, CDR2 SVGAGI. V lost 10 bases, J lost 10 bases, and 17 bases lay in between.

CDR3 bases: TGTGCCAGCAGTTCAGGTTTTGGTGAGCAGTACTTC. Its translation: CASSSGFGEQYF. The V gene is TRBV6-5, the J gene TRBJ2-7; D gene ambiguous. The germline V gene has CDR1 MNHEY and CDR2 SVGAGI. This CDR3 region has 12 residues. V lost 4 bases, J lost 7 bases, and 11 bases lay in between.

This clone was observed a handful of times. This chain joins TRBV2 and TRBJ2-7, with D uncertain. The CDR3 sequence is 14 residues long. Germline CDR1 and CDR2: SNHLY and FYNNEI. V lost 3 bases and J 0 bases, leaving 9 bases between the germline ends. CDR3 sequence (DNA): TGTGCCAGCAGTGATAGCCGGAGCTCCTACGAGCAGTACTTC. The encoded protein is CASSDSRSSYEQYF.

This clone was picked up one time. This sequence joins TRBV19 and TRBJ2-7, with 7 bases identical to TRBD1. Unmatched junction bases numbered 11, after V lost 3 bases and J lost 3 bases. The CDR3 loop spans 16 amino acids. Germline CDR1 and CDR2: LNHDA and SQIVND (reference sequence). DNA for the CDR3: TGTGCCAGTAGTATCGGCAGGGGGTTACTTGACTACGAGCAGTACTTC. Protein product: CASSIGRGLLDYEQYF.

J is TRBJ2-3 and V is TRBV18, with a tentative D call TRBD1 (6 bases). Trimming removed 2 bases at V and 3 bases at J, with 9 bases between. This CDR3 comprises 14 residues. CDR1 is KGHSH and CDR2 is LQKENI in the germline V gene. CDR3 residues: CASSPGGTTDTQYF. DNA of the CDR3: TGTGCCAGCTCACCAGGGGGCACTACAGATACGCAGTATTTT.

The chain joins TRBV6-2 or TRBV6-3 to TRBJ2-5, with 12 bases aligning to TRBD1. The ends lost 4 bases at V and 5 bases at J; junction bases unmatched: 8. The CDR3 runs to 16 residues. CDR1 is MNHEY, CDR2 SVGEGT, per germline. The CDR3 loop is CASSSPGQGARETQYF. Written as DNA, the CDR3 is TGTGCCAGCAGTTCCCCGGGACAGGGGGCGAGGGAGACCCAGTACTTC.